The 23 T cell receptor beta chains given below trace back to one sample, sequenced in a study of T cell responses to AZD1222 COVID-19 vaccine. Some clones are missing from TCRdb's copy, which holds only in-frame ones; the method was immunoSEQ multiplex PCR. The repertoire holds about 110,000 clones, with 85% to 90% as singletons. Sequenced here: peripheral blood, sampled on day 0 of AZD1222 vaccination. These receptors were taken from an adult in good health.

This clone was observed once. V gene TRBV9 combines with J gene TRBJ2-5; D unresolved. V lost 4 bases and J 1 base, leaving 14 bases between the germline ends. There are 15 residues in the CDR3. The germline CDR1 and CDR2 sequences are SGDLS and YYNGEE. The DNA of the CDR3 is TGTGCCAGCAGCCCGGTTACGGGCCTCCAAGAGACCCAGTACTTC. Its protein is CASSPVTGLQETQYF.

J is TRBJ2-7 and V is TRBV28, with 13 bases matching TRBD2. V lost 5 bases and J lost 9; bases outside the gene matches: 4. Per the germline V gene, CDR1 is MDHEN and CDR2 is SYDVKM. The CDR3 has 13 amino acids. CDR3 loop: CASSITSGRGQYF. DNA of the CDR3: TGTGCCAGCAGTATTACTAGCGGGAGGGGGCAGTACTTC.

The gene calls are TRBV29-1 and TRBJ2-1, with TRBD2 as a possible D gene (6 bases). The length of the CDR3 is 13 residues. Germline V gives CDR1 SQVTM, CDR2 ANQGSEA. Trimming removed 7 bases at V and 9 bases at J, with 19 bases between. As DNA, the CDR3 is TGCAGCGGAAACGGGAGAGGCGTTGGTGAGCAGTTCTTC. Translation: CSGNGRGVGEQFF.

This chain links TRBV10-3 with TRBJ1-2; D is uncertain. Germline assignment: CDR1 ENHRY and CDR2 SYGVKD. The CDR3 extends over 13 amino acids. Trimming cost V 0 bases and J 3 bases, with 5 bases left between them. The CDR3 DNA reads TGTGCCATCAGTGAGTCCACAGACTATGGCTACACCTTC. Its protein is CAISESTDYGYTF.

The rearrangement joins TRBV6-5 to TRBJ2-1; the D is unclear. The V gene's germline CDR1 is MNHEY and CDR2 SVGAGI. Deletions cut 5 bases from V and 7 bases from J, with 15 bases between. This CDR3 has 14 residues. This chain's CDR3 is CASSNQLALNEQFF. CDR3 DNA: TGTGCCAGCAGTAACCAATTGGCCTTGAATGAGCAGTTCTTC.

J is TRBJ2-1 and V is TRBV19, with D unresolved. The V gene's germline CDR1 is LNHDA and CDR2 SQIVND (reference sequence). Trimming took off 3 bases at V and 7 bases at J, with 7 bases between the two ends. This CDR3 has 12 amino acids. CDR3 DNA: TGTGCCAGTAGTATCCAGTTTAATGAGCAGTTCTTC. Encoded protein: CASSIQFNEQFF.

The chain carries TRBV29-1 and TRBJ1-5, with 7 bases lining up with TRBD1. This CDR3 spans 15 amino acids. From germline, CDR1 is SQVTM and CDR2 ANQGSEA. Trimming at V came to 6 bases and at J to 3 bases, leaving 11 bases not matched to a gene. CDR3 residues: CSVVLGQGDNQPQHF. CDR3 coding DNA: TGCAGCGTGGTATTAGGGCAGGGGGACAATCAGCCCCAGCATTTT.

V usage is TRBV19 and J usage is TRBJ1-4; D is uncertain. V was pared by 5 bases and J by 8 bases, with 18 bases between. In germline, CDR1 is LNHDA, CDR2 SQIVND (reference sequence). The CDR3 length is 15 residues. The CDR3 sequence: CASSLRTTILEKLFF. The CDR3 nucleotides read TGTGCCAGTAGTTTACGGACCACCATCCTAGAAAAACTGTTTTTT. Looking up the rest from reference TRBV19 and TRBJ1-4 gives the full variable domain: DGGITQSPKYLFRKEGQNVTLSCEQNLNHDAMYWYRQDPGQGLRLIYYSQIVNDFQKGDIAEGYSVSREKKESFPLTVTSAQKNPTAFYLCASSLRTTILEKLFFGSGTQLSVL.

This rearrangement joins TRBV7-2 to TRBJ1-2; unclear D gene. Germline CDR1 is SGHTA and CDR2 is FQGNSA. The CDR3 has 15 amino acids. V dropped 0 bases and J dropped 4 bases, with 12 bases sitting between them. The CDR3 nucleotides read TGTGCCAGCAGCTTAGCCAGTTTTTTGGGCTATGGCTACACCTTC. This translates into CASSLASFLGYGYTF. Drawing the rest from reference TRBV7-2 and TRBJ1-2, the complete variable domain is GAGVSQSPSNKVTEKGKDVELRCDPISGHTALYWYRQSLGQGLEFLIYFQGNSAPDKSGLPSDRFSAERTGGSVSTLTIQRTQQEDSAVYLCASSLASFLGYGYTFGSGTRLTVV.

The rearrangement links TRBV28 to TRBJ1-2, with D unclear. CDR3 size: 14 residues. From germline, CDR1 is MDHEN and CDR2 SYDVKM. V shed 3 bases and J shed 4 bases, with 12 bases lying between them. CDR3 bases: TGTGCCAGCAGTTTGGAGCCCCACATCTATGGCTACACCTTC. This gives the protein CASSLEPHIYGYTF.

The gene calls are TRBV2 and TRBJ2-4, with D possibly being TRBD2 (6 bases). The germline V gene encodes CDR1 SNHLY and CDR2 FYNNEI. V was pared by 5 bases and J by 7 bases, with 9 bases between. There are 12 residues in the CDR3. The CDR3 DNA sequence: TGTGCCAGCAGTCCTGCGGGGAACATTCAGTACTTC. Protein product: CASSPAGNIQYF.

This clone was observed a single time. The rearrangement uses TRBV7-8 and TRBJ2-7; D could derive from TRBD1 or TRBD2 (5 bases each). Trimming removed 5 bases from V and 2 bases from J, with 13 bases in between. The CDR3 is 14 amino acids. The V gene's germline CDR1 is SGHVS and CDR2 FQNEAQ. CDR3 amino acids: CASSLRDHPYEQYF. The CDR3 nucleotides read TGTGCCAGCAGCCTAAGGGACCATCCCTACGAGCAGTACTTC.

This rearrangement joins TRBV7-7 to TRBJ2-2; 7 bases agree with TRBD1. The V gene end was trimmed by 5 bases and the J gene end by 7 bases; junction bases not matched to a gene: 10. CDR1 is SSHAT, CDR2 FNYEAQ, per germline (reference sequence). The CDR3 contains 15 residues. The DNA for the CDR3 is TGTGCCAGCAGCCCCGGGGCAGGGGGTCTCGGGGAGCTGTTTTTT. Its protein is CASSPGAGGLGELFF.

This clone has more than one count but fewer than ten. The chain joins TRBV5-1 to TRBJ1-4; D possibly corresponds to TRBD1 (5 bases). V was pared by 2 bases and J by 7 bases, with 15 bases between. Germline V gene sequence: CDR1 SGHRS, CDR2 YFSETQ. There are 15 residues in the CDR3. The CDR3, as DNA: TGCGCCAGCAGCTTCCAGCAGGGCCGGGGTGAAAAACTGTTTTTT. Protein product: CASSFQQGRGEKLFF.

The chain has TRBV28 and TRBJ2-2, with 10 nucleotides matching TRBD2. CDR3 length: 15 residues. Germline values: CDR1 MDHEN, CDR2 SYDVKM. Unmatched junction bases numbered 7, after V lost 6 bases and J lost 6 bases. The CDR3 DNA sequence: TGTGCCAGCAGCTCGGGAGCGGGAGGGCCCGGGGAGCTGTTTTTT. Protein: CASSSGAGGPGELFF.

The chain joins TRBV5-1 to TRBJ1-1; no clear D. V lost 0 bases to trimming and J lost 7 bases, with 4 bases between them. Germline V gene lookup returns CDR1 SGHRS and CDR2 YFSETQ. The CDR3 sequence is 11 residues long. Here the CDR3 reads CASSLGVEAFF. CDR3 sequence (DNA): TGCGCCAGCAGCTTGGGTGTTGAAGCTTTCTTT.

The rearrangement joins TRBV5-1 to TRBJ2-1; no clear D gene. The germline V gene encodes CDR1 SGHRS and CDR2 YFSETQ. The CDR3 sequence is 14 residues long. V lost 1 base and J 5 bases, leaving 10 bases between the germline ends. CDR3 region: CASSLKPQDNEQFF. The CDR3, as DNA: TGCGCCAGCAGCTTGAAACCTCAAGACAATGAGCAGTTCTTC.

The chain links TRBV5-6 to TRBJ2-1; TRBD1 matches 7 bases. Per germline, CDR1 SGHDT and CDR2 YYEEEE. Trimming cost V 0 bases and J 5 bases; bases outside gene matches: 5. The CDR3 has 15 amino acids. The CDR3 loop is CASSLEGTDHNEQFF. In nucleotides, the CDR3 is TGTGCCAGCAGCTTGGAGGGGACAGACCACAATGAGCAGTTCTTC.

The V call is TRBV7-2, the J call TRBJ1-2; no clear D gene. The CDR3 length is 17 residues. Germline V gene lookup returns CDR1 SGHTA and CDR2 FQGNSA. Deletions cut 2 bases from V and 1 base from J, with 17 bases between. The CDR3 region has the DNA TGTGCCAGCAGCTTAATCCTTCCGCGGCGGGGTAACTATGGCTACACCTTC. Protein: CASSLILPRRGNYGYTF.

The rearrangement links TRBV19 to TRBJ2-7, with TRBD1 identical over 9 bases. Germline V gives CDR1 LNHDA, CDR2 SQIVND (reference sequence). V lost 7 bases, J lost 3 bases, and 13 bases stayed unmatched. The CDR3 extends over 16 amino acids. In DNA form, the CDR3 reads TGTGCCAGTACCAAGGACGTCGGGACAGGGTTCTACGAGCAGTACTTC. As protein: CASTKDVGTGFYEQYF.

The chain employs TRBV7-3 and TRBJ2-5, with D possibly matching TRBD1 (5 bases). CDR1 and CDR2 (germline): SGHTA, FQGTGA. CDR3 length equals 14 residues. Trimming took 3 bases from V and 5 from J, leaving 13 bases between them. The CDR3 spells CASSFQGLGETQYF. In DNA, the CDR3 is TGTGCCAGCAGCTTCCAGGGATTGGGGGAGACCCAGTACTTC.

This chain connects TRBV6-6 to TRBJ2-1; D possibly corresponds to TRBD2 (7 bases). This CDR3 region has 15 residues. In germline, CDR1 is MNHNY, CDR2 SVGAGI (reference sequence). Trimming removed 0 bases from V and 2 bases from J, with 8 bases in between. The CDR3 DNA reads TGTGCCAGCAGTTACTCGGGGGGGCCCTACAATGAGCAGTTCTTC. Encoded protein: CASSYSGGPYNEQFF.

This chain uses TRBV10-3 with TRBJ2-1; 8 nucleotides agree with TRBD2. The CDR3 is 14 residues long. With V trimmed by 5 bases and J by 5 bases, 5 bases remained unmatched. From germline, CDR1 is ENHRY and CDR2 SYGVKD. In DNA form, the CDR3 reads TGTGCCATCAGTAGTAGCGGGACAAACAATGAGCAGTTCTTC. Encoded protein: CAISSSGTNNEQFF.